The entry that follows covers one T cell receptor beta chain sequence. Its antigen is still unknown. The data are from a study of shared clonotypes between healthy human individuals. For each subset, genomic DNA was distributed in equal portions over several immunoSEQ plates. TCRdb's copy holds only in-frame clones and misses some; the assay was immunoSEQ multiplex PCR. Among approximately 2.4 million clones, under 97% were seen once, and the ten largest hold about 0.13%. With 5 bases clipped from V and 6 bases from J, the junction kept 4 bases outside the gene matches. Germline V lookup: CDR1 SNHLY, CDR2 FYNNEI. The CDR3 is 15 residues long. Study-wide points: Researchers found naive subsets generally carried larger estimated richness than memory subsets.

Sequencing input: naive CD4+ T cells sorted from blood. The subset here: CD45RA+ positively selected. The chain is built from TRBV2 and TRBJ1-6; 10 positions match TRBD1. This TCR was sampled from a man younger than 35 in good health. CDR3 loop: CASSLGTGVNSPLHF. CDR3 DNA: TGTGCCAGCAGTCTCGGGACAGGGGTTAATTCACCCCTCCACTTT.